What follows describes a single T cell receptor beta chain. The antigen remains undetermined. Germline CDR1 SEHNR, CDR2 FQNEAQ (reference sequence). The CDR3 runs to 16 residues. V gave up 4 bases and J gave up 4 bases; unmatched junction bases: 7. The data derive from a study of cytomegalovirus exposure and HLA in healthy donors. Points from the study as a whole: The productive fraction for most TCR beta V segments was about 87% or about 30% in an earlier analysis. Some 16,000 TCR beta sequences were associated with HLA alleles at 0.05 false discovery rate in a later analysis. As was reported, the HLA-A and HLA-B alleles of most subjects were accurately predicted from TCR beta sequences.

The PCR ran on 60 Vbeta and 13 Jbeta primers. The data were produced by immunoSEQ multiplex PCR, yet TCRdb's version contains in-frame clones alone and is incomplete. The profile shows about 130,000 clones, roughly 70% of them singletons. The donors comprised healthy bone marrow donors. The rearrangement links TRBV7-9 to TRBJ2-1, with 10 bases that match TRBD1. Material for sequencing was PBMCs. This TCR was sampled from a man aged 18-30 years in good health and CMV-seropositive. The CDR3: CASSSFDRGQYNEQFF. In DNA form, the CDR3 reads TGTGCCAGCAGCTCCTTCGACAGGGGGCAATACAATGAGCAGTTCTTC.